These 23 T cell receptor beta chains were all obtained from the same sample, sequenced in a study of cytomegalovirus exposure and HLA in healthy donors. PCR employed 60 Vbeta and 13 Jbeta primers. Data came from immunoSEQ multiplex PCR; TCRdb stores just in-frame clones and leaves some out. The repertoire has about 100,000 clones, around 74% of them found once; the top ten carry around 3%. Sequencing was performed on PBMCs. The source is a female donor in good health and CMV-seropositive.

The chain joins TRBV6-5 to TRBJ2-2, with D possibly TRBD1 on 6 matching bases. Trimming pared 4 bases from V and 7 bases from J, leaving 16 bases between. The germline gives CDR1 MNHEY, CDR2 SVGAGI. The CDR3 contains 15 residues. The CDR3 DNA reads as TGTGCCAGCAGTTCCCCCAGGGGCCGCGGCGGGGAGCTGTTTTTT. It encodes CASSSPRGRGGELFF.

This sequence joins TRBV6-6 and TRBJ1-6; unclear D gene. CDR1 is MNHNY, CDR2 SVGAGI, per germline (reference sequence). The length of the CDR3 is 13 residues. Trimming stripped 6 bases from V and 5 bases from J, with 8 bases between. DNA of the CDR3: TGTGCCAGCAGGACTTACGATAATTCACCCCTCCACTTT. Translation: CASRTYDNSPLHF.

The chain carries TRBV29-1 and TRBJ1-2; D remains unclear. Germline CDR1 and CDR2: SQVTM and ANQGSEA. The CDR3 runs 11 residues. The V and J ends lost 3 bases and 3 bases respectively, with 5 bases between them. The CDR3 DNA follows: TGCAGCGTTGATGTCGACTATGGCTACACCTTC. It translates to CSVDVDYGYTF.

The rearrangement joins TRBV7-2 to TRBJ1-1, with D possibly matching TRBD1 (6 bases). The CDR3 is 15 residues long. From germline, CDR1 is SGHTA and CDR2 FQGNSA. The V end was cut by 5 bases, the J end by 1 base, with 14 bases between. The chain's CDR3 is CASSRSGTTNTEAFF. The CDR3 DNA follows: TGTGCCAGCAGCAGATCCGGGACAACGAACACTGAAGCTTTCTTT.

This clone was observed a few times. This chain links TRBV4-1 with TRBJ1-5; D might be TRBD1 (5 bases). Germline V gene data show CDR1 as MGHRA and CDR2 as YSYEKL. The CDR3 is 16 amino acids. V was pared by 1 base and J by 3 bases, with 13 bases between. This CDR3 reads CASSQVGRVDNQPQHF. As DNA, the CDR3 is TGCGCCAGCAGCCAAGTAGGCAGGGTTGACAATCAGCCCCAGCATTTT.

The genes are TRBV11-2 and TRBJ2-1; no clear D. The CDR3 consists of 11 residues. Germline V gene sequence: CDR1 SGHAT, CDR2 FQNNGV. V lost 1 base to trimming and J lost 8 bases, with 3 bases between them. CDR3 protein: CASSLAYEQFF. DNA for the CDR3: TGTGCCAGCAGCTTAGCCTATGAGCAGTTCTTC.

The genes are TRBV20-1 and TRBJ2-1; D might be TRBD2 (6 bases). Germline lookup yields CDR1 DFQATT and CDR2 SNEGSKA (reference sequence). The germline V and J ends were trimmed by 5 bases and 4 bases, with 6 bases remaining between them. There are 11 residues in the CDR3. CDR3: CSAGGYNEQFF. The CDR3 nucleotides are TGCAGTGCTGGGGGGTACAATGAGCAGTTCTTC.

This clone was detected a few times. The chain joins TRBV25-1 to TRBJ1-1; D possibly corresponds to TRBD1 (6 bases). The V end was cut by 0 bases, the J end by 0 bases, with 8 bases between. The CDR3 runs to 15 residues. CDR1 and CDR2 from the germline V gene are MGHDK and SYGVNS. CDR3: CASSEYRGMNTEAFF. In DNA, the CDR3 is TGTGCCAGCAGTGAATACAGGGGCATGAACACTGAAGCTTTCTTT.

This chain joins TRBV15 and TRBJ2-7; TRBD2 aligns across 11 bases. With V trimmed by 3 bases and J by 3 bases, 4 bases remained unmatched. CDR3 length: 15 residues. Germline CDR1 reads LNHNV; CDR2 reads YYDKDF (reference sequence). Here the CDR3 DNA reads TGTGCCACCAGCAGGGGACTAGCGGTCAACTACGAGCAGTACTTC. This codes for CATSRGLAVNYEQYF.

This chain connects TRBV5-1 to TRBJ2-1, with D tentatively TRBD2 (6 bases). Trimming cost V 2 bases and J 4 bases, with 13 bases left between them. Germline V gene sequence: CDR1 SGHRS, CDR2 YFSETQ. The CDR3 is made up of 15 amino acids. The CDR3 DNA sequence: TGCGCCAGCAGCTTAGGGCGGGAATTTTACAATGAGCAGTTCTTC. It specifies CASSLGREFYNEQFF.

This clone was detected only a few times. The chain uses TRBV28 and TRBJ1-5, with 10 bases fitting TRBD1. The CDR3 has 13 amino acids. V gave up 7 bases and J gave up 5 bases; unmatched junction bases: 2. The germline V gene has CDR1 MDHEN and CDR2 SYDVKM. The CDR3 DNA reads as TGTGCCAGCACGGACAGGGGGGATCAGCCCCAGCATTTT. This gives the protein CASTDRGDQPQHF.

This chain's CDR3 is CSVTTGVREQYF. The DNA for the CDR3 is TGCAGCGTTACGACAGGGGTGCGCGAGCAGTACTTC. The V and J genes are TRBV29-1 and TRBJ2-7; TRBD1 matches 8 bases. The length of the CDR3 is 12 residues. After removal of 5 bases from V and 6 bases from J, the junction contained 6 bases not matched to a gene. Germline loops: CDR1 SQVTM, CDR2 ANQGSEA.

A single count supports this clone. The chain carries TRBV21-1 and TRBJ2-3; no check of the table's D call, TRBD1, against the DNA was made. TRBV21-1 constitutes a pseudogene. CDR3 size: 15 residues. CDR3 sequence (DNA): TGTGCCAGCAGCAAAGAGGACAGGGATACGGATACGCAGTATTTT. Amino acids: CASSKEDRDTDTQYF.

The chain has TRBV30 and TRBJ2-5; the match to TRBD2 covers 8 bases. Looked up from germline, CDR1 is GTSNPN and CDR2 is SVGIG (reference sequence). J was trimmed by 7 bases and V by 7 bases; bases with no gene match: 8. CDR3 length equals 12 residues. The CDR3 reads CASLSGSATQYF. The CDR3 coding sequence is TGTGCCTCCCTAAGCGGGAGTGCGACCCAGTACTTC.

The CDR3 region is CASSADRGLGGYTF. The DNA of the CDR3 is TGTGCCAGCAGTGCAGACAGGGGGCTGGGTGGCTACACCTTC. The chain carries TRBV25-1 and TRBJ1-2, with 10 bases that match TRBD1. This CDR3 spans 14 amino acids. CDR1 and CDR2 from the germline V gene are MGHDK and SYGVNS. V lost 4 bases and J lost 7; bases outside the gene matches: 6.

The V call is TRBV29-1, the J call TRBJ2-3; 9 bases match TRBD2. The CDR3 contains 13 residues. Germline trimming cut 7 bases from V and 6 bases from J; bases unmatched to any gene: 8. CDR1 and CDR2 (germline): SQVTM, ANQGSEA. The CDR3: CSGELAGIDTQYF. As DNA, the CDR3 is TGCAGCGGGGAGCTAGCGGGGATCGATACGCAGTATTTT.

This chain uses TRBV7-9 with TRBJ2-7; 11 positions match TRBD1. Trimming at V came to 3 bases and at J to 4 bases, leaving 5 bases not matched to a gene. This CDR3 is built from 15 residues. The germline CDR1 and CDR2 sequences are SEHNR and FQNEAQ (reference sequence). The CDR3 spells CASSFTGTGGYEQYF. The CDR3 nucleotides read TGTGCCAGCAGCTTCACCGGGACAGGGGGTTACGAGCAGTACTTC.

J is TRBJ2-5 and V is TRBV4-1, with TRBD2 matching 16 bases. Germline V gene data show CDR1 as MGHRA and CDR2 as YSYEKL. The CDR3 spans 20 residues. Unmatched junction bases numbered 14, after V lost 4 bases and J lost 3 bases. For the CDR3, the DNA is TGCGCCAGCAGCCGCTCACTCCCCGGGACTAGCGGGGGGGCCGAAGAGACCCAGTACTTC. Its translation: CASSRSLPGTSGGAEETQYF.

This clone has more than one count but fewer than ten. The V and J genes are TRBV5-1 and TRBJ2-2; D is possibly TRBD2 (5 bases). Germline V CDR1 and CDR2: SGHRS, YFSETQ. Trimming stripped 0 bases from V and 7 bases from J, with 7 bases between. The CDR3 extends over 13 amino acids. The CDR3 bases are TGCGCCAGCAGCTTGGGAGGGATCGGGGAGCTGTTTTTT. Translation gives CASSLGGIGELFF.

A few counts support this clone. The gene calls are TRBV7-2 and TRBJ2-5, with 11 nucleotides matching TRBD2. Trimming cost V 0 bases and J 4 bases; bases outside gene matches: 7. This CDR3 comprises 17 residues. Germline loops: CDR1 SGHTA, CDR2 FQGNSA. CDR3: CASSLAGLAVVGETQYF. The CDR3 DNA reads as TGTGCCAGCAGCTTAGCGGGACTAGCGGTCGTAGGAGAGACCCAGTACTTC.

The genes are TRBV30 and TRBJ1-4, with D maybe TRBD1 (6 bases). The V gene's germline CDR1 is GTSNPN and CDR2 SVGIG (reference sequence). V was shortened by 0 bases and J by 1 base, with 21 bases between the two germline ends. The CDR3 covers 19 residues. The CDR3 loop is CAWSVFYPGEYRTNEKLFF. The CDR3 DNA is TGTGCCTGGAGTGTCTTTTATCCAGGGGAGTATCGAACTAATGAAAAACTGTTTTTT.

The chain uses TRBV19 and TRBJ1-5; 7 bases are shared with TRBD1. Germline lookup yields CDR1 LNHDA and CDR2 SQIVND (reference sequence). The CDR3 is 15 residues long. J was trimmed by 3 bases and V by 4 bases; bases with no gene match: 6. The chain's CDR3 is CASSTDRAYNQPQHF. The CDR3 DNA reads TGTGCCAGTAGTACCGACAGGGCCTACAATCAGCCCCAGCATTTT. Full variable domain (missing parts from reference TRBV19 and TRBJ1-5): DGGITQSPKYLFRKEGQNVTLSCEQNLNHDAMYWYRQDPGQGLRLIYYSQIVNDFQKGDIAEGYSVSREKKESFPLTVTSAQKNPTAFYLCASSTDRAYNQPQHFGDGTRLSIL.

The chain recombines TRBV12-5 with TRBJ2-1, with a weak D call TRBD2 (5 bases). The ends were cut back, 1 base at V and 9 bases at J, with 16 bases in the middle. The V gene's germline CDR1 is LGHNT and CDR2 FRNRAP. The CDR3 loop spans 15 amino acids. Written as DNA, the CDR3 is TGTGCTAGTGGTTTGGGCCGGAGTCCGGCGGGTGAGCAGTTCTTC. Translating gives CASGLGRSPAGEQFF.